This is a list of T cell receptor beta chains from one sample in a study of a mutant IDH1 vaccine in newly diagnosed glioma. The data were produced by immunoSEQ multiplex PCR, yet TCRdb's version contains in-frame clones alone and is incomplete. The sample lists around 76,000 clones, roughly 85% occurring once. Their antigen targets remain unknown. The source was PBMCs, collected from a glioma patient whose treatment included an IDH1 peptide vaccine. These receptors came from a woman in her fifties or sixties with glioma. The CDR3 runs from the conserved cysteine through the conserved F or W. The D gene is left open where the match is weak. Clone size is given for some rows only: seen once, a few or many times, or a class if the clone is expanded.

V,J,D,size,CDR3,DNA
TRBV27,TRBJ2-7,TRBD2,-,CASRPAGDYEQYF,TGTGCCAGCCGGCCTGCGGGGGACTACGAGCAGTACTTC
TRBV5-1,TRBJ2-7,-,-,CASSRDSSSYEQYF,TGCGCCAGCAGCCGGGACTCATCCTCCTACGAGCAGTACTTC
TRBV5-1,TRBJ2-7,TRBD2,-,CASRVLAGSSYEQYF,TGCGCCAGCAGGGTACTAGCGGGGTCCTCCTACGAGCAGTACTTC
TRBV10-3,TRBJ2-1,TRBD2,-,CAIRASPGLAGPSSYNEQFF,TGTGCCATCAGGGCTTCCCCGGGACTAGCGGGACCTAGCTCCTACAATGAGCAGTTCTTC
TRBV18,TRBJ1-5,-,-,CASSPWTDGNQPQHF,TGTGCCAGCTCACCTTGGACGGATGGCAATCAGCCCCAGCATTTT
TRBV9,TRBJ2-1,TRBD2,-,CASSGGLGGSYWEQFF,TGTGCCAGCAGCGGAGGACTGGGCGGGAGTTACTGGGAGCAGTTCTTC
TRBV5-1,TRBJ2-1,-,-,CASSLDQGEQFF,TGCGCCAGCAGCTTGGATCAGGGTGAGCAGTTCTTC
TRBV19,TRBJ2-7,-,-,CASRGRGAYEQYF,TGTGCCAGTAGGGGACGCGGCGCCTACGAGCAGTACTTC
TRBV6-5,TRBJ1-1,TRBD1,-,CASSTGQGRTEAFF,TGTGCCAGCAGTACCGGACAGGGAAGGACTGAAGCTTTCTTT
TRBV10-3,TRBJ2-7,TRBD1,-,CAISGQGAGAYEQYF,TGTGCCATCAGCGGACAGGGGGCGGGCGCCTACGAGCAGTACTTC
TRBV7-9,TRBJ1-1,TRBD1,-,CASSPGAGTENTEAFF,TGTGCCAGCAGCCCCGGCGCCGGGACAGAGAACACTGAAGCTTTCTTT
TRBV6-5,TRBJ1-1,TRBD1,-,CASISSGTGNSEAFF,TGTGCCAGCATCTCATCCGGGACAGGGAATTCGGAAGCTTTCTTT
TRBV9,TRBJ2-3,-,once,CASSVADKSGSTDTQYF,TGTGCCAGCAGCGTAGCCGATAAAAGCGGGAGCACAGATACGCAGTATTTT
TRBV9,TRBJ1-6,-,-,CASSAGAGDNSPLHF,TGTGCCAGCAGCGCTGGGGCAGGGGATAATTCACCCCTCCACTTT
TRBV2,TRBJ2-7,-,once,CASSSTPYEQYF,TGTGCCAGCAGTTCTACCCCCTACGAGCAGTACTTC
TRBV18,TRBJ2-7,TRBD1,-,CASSTGPGGSYEQYF,TGTGCCAGCTCAACCGGGCCAGGGGGCTCCTACGAGCAGTACTTC
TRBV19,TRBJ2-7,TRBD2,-,CASSATSGREYEQYF,TGTGCCAGTAGTGCGACTAGCGGGAGAGAATACGAGCAGTACTTC
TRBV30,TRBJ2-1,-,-,CAWSGRGPYNEQFF,TGTGCCTGGAGTGGGCGCGGGCCATACAATGAGCAGTTCTTC
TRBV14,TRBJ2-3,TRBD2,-,CASSQEVSGRADTQYF,TGTGCCAGCAGCCAAGAAGTTAGCGGGAGAGCAGATACGCAGTATTTT
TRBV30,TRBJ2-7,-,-,CAWSVREHGTYEQYF,TGTGCCTGGAGTGTACGGGAGCACGGAACCTACGAGCAGTACTTC
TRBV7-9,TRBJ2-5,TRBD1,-,CASSLARQGQETQYF,TGTGCCAGCAGCTTAGCCCGACAGGGGCAAGAGACCCAGTACTTC
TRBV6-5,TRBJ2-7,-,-,CASQPQMGYEQYF,TGTGCCAGTCAGCCTCAGATGGGGTACGAGCAGTACTTC
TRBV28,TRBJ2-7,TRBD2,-,CASSTSLLGLAGSYEQYF,TGTGCCAGCAGTACGAGCTTACTCGGACTAGCGGGATCCTACGAGCAGTACTTC
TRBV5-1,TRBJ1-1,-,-,CASSLSGREAEAFF,TGCGCCAGCAGCTTGAGCGGCAGGGAGGCTGAAGCTTTCTTT
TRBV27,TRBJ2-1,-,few,CASSYDRFSYNEQFF,TGTGCCAGCAGCTACGACAGGTTCTCCTACAATGAGCAGTTCTTC
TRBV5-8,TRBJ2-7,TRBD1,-,CASRRQGEAAYEQYF,TGTGCCAGCAGAAGACAGGGGGAAGCGGCCTACGAGCAGTACTTC
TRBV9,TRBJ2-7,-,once,CASSVATDNSYEQYF,TGTGCCAGCAGCGTAGCTACGGACAACTCCTACGAGCAGTACTTC
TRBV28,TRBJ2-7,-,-,CASSSWPSHEQYF,TGTGCCAGCAGTTCCTGGCCATCCCACGAGCAGTACTTC
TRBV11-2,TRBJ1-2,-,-,CASSLDGVYGYTF,TGTGCCAGCAGCTTAGACGGAGTCTATGGCTACACCTTC
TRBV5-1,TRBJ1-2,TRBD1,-,CASSFEQGPYGYTF,TGCGCCAGCAGCTTCGAACAGGGGCCCTATGGCTACACCTTC
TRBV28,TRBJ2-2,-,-,CASVRGGNSGELFF,TGTGCCAGCGTGCGGGGCGGGAACTCCGGGGAGCTGTTTTTT
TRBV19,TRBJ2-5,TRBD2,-,CASSIRLAGETQYF,TGTGCCAGTAGTATAAGACTAGCAGGAGAGACCCAGTACTTC
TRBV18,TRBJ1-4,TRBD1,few,CASSPPGQGVLEELFF,TGTGCCAGCTCACCACCGGGACAGGGTGTTTTGGAGGAACTGTTTTTT
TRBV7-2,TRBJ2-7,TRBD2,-,CASSYRDYHEQYF,TGTGCCAGCAGCTACCGGGACTACCACGAGCAGTACTTC
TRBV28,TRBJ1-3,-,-,CASSSSPFINTIYF,TGTGCCAGCAGTTCTTCCCCCTTTATTAACACCATATATTTT
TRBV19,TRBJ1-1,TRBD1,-,CASRKQGQGLYTEAFF,TGTGCCAGTAGGAAGCAGGGACAGGGTTTGTACACTGAAGCTTTCTTT
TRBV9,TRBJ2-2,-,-,CASRAGTGELFF,TGTGCCAGTAGGGCGGGGACCGGGGAGCTGTTTTTT
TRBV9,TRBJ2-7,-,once,CASSEGTGGYEQYF,TGTGCCAGCAGCGAAGGGACTGGGGGATACGAGCAGTACTTC
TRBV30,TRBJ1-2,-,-,CAWSQPGPRPGNYGYTF,TGTGCCTGGTCTCAGCCGGGACCCCGACCCGGGAACTATGGCTACACCTTC
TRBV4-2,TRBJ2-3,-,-,CASKRGFSTDTQYF,TGTGCCAGCAAAAGAGGATTTAGCACAGATACGCAGTATTTT
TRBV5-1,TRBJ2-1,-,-,CASSLAMGTYNEQFF,TGCGCCAGCAGCTTGGCCATGGGAACCTACAATGAGCAGTTCTTC
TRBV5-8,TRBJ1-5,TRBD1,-,CASSFWTGGNQPQHF,TGTGCCAGCAGCTTCTGGACAGGGGGCAATCAGCCCCAGCATTTT
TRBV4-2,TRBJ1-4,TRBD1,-,CASSQGGGTGYEKLFF,TGTGCCAGCAGCCAAGGGGGAGGGACAGGATATGAAAAACTGTTTTTT
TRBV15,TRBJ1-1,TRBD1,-,CATSPQGTANTEAFF,TGTGCCACCAGCCCCCAGGGGACAGCGAACACTGAAGCTTTCTTT
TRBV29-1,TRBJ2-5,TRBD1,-,CSVDRQGWDQETQYF,TGCAGCGTGGACCGACAGGGTTGGGACCAAGAGACCCAGTACTTC
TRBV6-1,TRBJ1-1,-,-,CASSVTGNTEAFF,TGTGCCAGCAGTGTGACAGGGAACACTGAAGCTTTCTTT
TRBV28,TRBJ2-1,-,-,CASSGGASREQFF,TGTGCCAGCTCCGGCGGGGCCAGCAGGGAGCAGTTCTTC
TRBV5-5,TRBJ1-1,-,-,CASSLRLGFPNTEAFF,TGTGCCAGCAGCTTGAGGTTGGGCTTCCCGAACACTGAAGCTTTCTTT
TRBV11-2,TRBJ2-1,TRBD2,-,CASSPLAGGPNEQFF,TGTGCCAGCAGCCCGTTAGCGGGAGGGCCCAATGAGCAGTTCTTC
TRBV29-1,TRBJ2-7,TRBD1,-,CSVEDREYEQYF,TGCAGCGTAGAGGACAGGGAATACGAGCAGTACTTC
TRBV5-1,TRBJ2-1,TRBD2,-,CASSWVTSVNEQFF,TGCGCCAGCAGCTGGGTGACTAGCGTCAATGAGCAGTTCTTC
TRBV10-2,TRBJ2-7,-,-,CATATSYEQYF,TGCGCCACCGCGACTAGCTACGAGCAGTACTTC
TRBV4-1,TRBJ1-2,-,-,CASSQEIGFNYGYTF,TGCGCCAGCAGCCAAGAGATTGGGTTTAACTATGGCTACACCTTC